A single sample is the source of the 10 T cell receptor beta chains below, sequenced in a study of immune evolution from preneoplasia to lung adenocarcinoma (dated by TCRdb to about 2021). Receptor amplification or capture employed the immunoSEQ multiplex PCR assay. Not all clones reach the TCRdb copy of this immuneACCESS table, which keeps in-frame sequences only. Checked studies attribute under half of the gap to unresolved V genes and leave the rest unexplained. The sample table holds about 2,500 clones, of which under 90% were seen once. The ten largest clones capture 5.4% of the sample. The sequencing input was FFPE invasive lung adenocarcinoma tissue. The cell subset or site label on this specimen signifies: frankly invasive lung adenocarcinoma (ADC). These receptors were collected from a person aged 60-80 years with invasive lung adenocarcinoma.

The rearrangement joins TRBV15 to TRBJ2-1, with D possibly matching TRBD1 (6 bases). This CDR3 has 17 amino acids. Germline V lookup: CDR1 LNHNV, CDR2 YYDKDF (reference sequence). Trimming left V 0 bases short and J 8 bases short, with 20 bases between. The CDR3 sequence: CATSRDDGGHAGDEQFF. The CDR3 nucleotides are TGTGCCACCAGCAGAGACGATGGGGGACATGCCGGGGATGAGCAGTTCTTC.

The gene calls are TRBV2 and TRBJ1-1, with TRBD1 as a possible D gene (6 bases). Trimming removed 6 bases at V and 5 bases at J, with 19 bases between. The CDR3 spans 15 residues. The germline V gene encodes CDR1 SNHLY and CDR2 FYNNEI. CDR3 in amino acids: CASRGRGPRGTEAFF. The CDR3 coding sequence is TGTGCCAGCAGGGGCCGGGGCCCAAGGGGGACTGAAGCTTTCTTT.

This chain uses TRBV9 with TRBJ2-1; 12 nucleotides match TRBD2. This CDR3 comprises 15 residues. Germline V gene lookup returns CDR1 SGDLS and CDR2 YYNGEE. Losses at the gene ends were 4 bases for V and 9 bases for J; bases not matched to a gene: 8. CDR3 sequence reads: CASSPRTSGVGEQFF. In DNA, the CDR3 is TGTGCCAGCAGCCCAAGGACTAGCGGGGTTGGTGAGCAGTTCTTC.

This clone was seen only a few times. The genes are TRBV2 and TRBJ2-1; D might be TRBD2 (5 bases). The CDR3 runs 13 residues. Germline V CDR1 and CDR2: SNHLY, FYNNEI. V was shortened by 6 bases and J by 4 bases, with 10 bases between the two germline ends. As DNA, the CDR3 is TGTGCCAGCAGGGACTCGGTATACAATGAGCAGTTCTTC. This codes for CASRDSVYNEQFF.

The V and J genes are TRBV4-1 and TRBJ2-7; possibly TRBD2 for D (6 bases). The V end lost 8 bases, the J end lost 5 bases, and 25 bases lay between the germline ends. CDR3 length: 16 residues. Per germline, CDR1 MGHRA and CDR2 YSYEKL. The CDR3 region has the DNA TGCGCCAGCCGACCTGTGACCGGGAGACTCCTCGACGAGCAGTACTTC. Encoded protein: CASRPVTGRLLDEQYF.

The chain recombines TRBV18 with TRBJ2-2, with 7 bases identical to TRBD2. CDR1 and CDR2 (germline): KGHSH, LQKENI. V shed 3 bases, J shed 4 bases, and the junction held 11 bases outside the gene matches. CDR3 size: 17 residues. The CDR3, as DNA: TGTGCCAGCTCACCTTACGGAGCGGGGCGGGGCACCGGGGAGCTGTTTTTT. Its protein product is CASSPYGAGRGTGELFF.

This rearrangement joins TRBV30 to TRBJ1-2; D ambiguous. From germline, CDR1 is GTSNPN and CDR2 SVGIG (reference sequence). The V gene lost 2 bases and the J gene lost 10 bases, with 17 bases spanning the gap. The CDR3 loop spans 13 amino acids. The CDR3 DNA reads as TGTGCCTGGAGTCTCCACGAGGTTGCTCTCTACACCTTC. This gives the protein CAWSLHEVALYTF.

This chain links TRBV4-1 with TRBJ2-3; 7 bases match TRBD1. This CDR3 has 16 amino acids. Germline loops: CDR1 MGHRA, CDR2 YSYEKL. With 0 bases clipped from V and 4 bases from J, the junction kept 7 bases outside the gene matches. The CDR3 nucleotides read TGCGCCAGCAGCCAAGATCTAGGCCAGGGGGCAGATACGCAGTATTTT. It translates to CASSQDLGQGADTQYF.

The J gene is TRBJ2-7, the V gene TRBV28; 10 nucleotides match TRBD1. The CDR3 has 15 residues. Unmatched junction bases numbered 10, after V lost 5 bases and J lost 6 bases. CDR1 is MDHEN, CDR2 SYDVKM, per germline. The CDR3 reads CASSQVTGGSGEQYF. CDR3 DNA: TGTGCCAGCAGTCAAGTGACAGGGGGCTCGGGCGAGCAGTACTTC.

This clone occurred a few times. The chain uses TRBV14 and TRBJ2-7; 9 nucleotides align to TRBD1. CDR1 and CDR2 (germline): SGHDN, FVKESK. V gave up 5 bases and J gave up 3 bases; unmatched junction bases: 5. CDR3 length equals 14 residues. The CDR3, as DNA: TGTGCCAGCAGCGCCGGACAGGGGTACTACGAGCAGTACTTC. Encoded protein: CASSAGQGYYEQYF.